This TCR beta chain comes out of a study of blood T cell repertoires in COVID-19. The CDR3 has 14 residues. V lost 1 base to trimming and J lost 1 base, with 7 bases between them. The germline V gene has CDR1 LGHDT and CDR2 YNNKEL (reference sequence). Participant ages covered about 18 to 90 years across 20 to 30 US areas. Original processing methods: Amplified reference gene primers provided the basis for estimating nucleated cell counts. Libraries were prepared by immunoSEQ multiplex PCR; TCRdb keeps only in-frame clonotypes and omits some of them. Clonal size and the V and J genes are those of that table, whereas D and trimming came from the DNA. The profile shows approximately 270,000 clones, over 80% of them singletons.

The V gene is TRBV3-1 (or the pseudogene TRBV3-2), the J gene TRBJ1-1; D perhaps matches TRBD1 (6 bases). Sample: PBMCs or T cells enriched from blood (not recorded which). This TCR came from a human donor in a cohort exposed to, infected with or recovered from COVID-19 (not recorded which). The donor label of this sample is uncertain. The CDR3 sequence is CASSQVQGNTEAFF. The DNA of the CDR3 is TGTGCCAGCAGCCAAGTACAGGGGAACACTGAAGCTTTCTTT.